The TCR beta chain under discussion was sequenced for a study of cytomegalovirus exposure and HLA in healthy donors. Study findings and constraints: In vitro checks showed that three CMV-associated chains really do target CMV antigens. Altogether, 160 or so TCR beta chains were recorded as cytomegalovirus-associated.

The repertoire was sequenced with immunoSEQ multiplex PCR; TCRdb's copy has only in-frame clones and lacks some. The sample carries about 160,000 clones, about four fifths recorded once. Details on this clone: Its specificity is unknown.

The donors formed part of the approximately 120-subject validation cohort, distinct from the 666-subject first cohort. Germline CDR1 SGHRS, CDR2 YFSETQ. CDR3 length: 19 residues. With V trimmed by 3 bases and J by 4 bases, 15 bases remained unmatched. This rearrangement joins TRBV5-1 to TRBJ2-3; 12 nucleotides align to TRBD2. This clonotype was sampled from a man younger than 40 in good health and CMV-seropositive. What was sequenced was PBMCs. CDR3 coding DNA: TGCGCCAGCAGCTCGTGGCTAGCGGGGGGGCTAGGCTCGGCAGATACGCAGTATTTT. Translated: CASSSWLAGGLGSADTQYF.